This entry lists 14 T cell receptor beta chains sequenced from one sample in a study of T cell changes during pregnancy in multiple sclerosis. Generated by immunoSEQ multiplex PCR, the TCRdb table keeps only in-frame clones and is missing some. The sample lists 40,000 to 45,000 clones; 75% to 95% were seen once. Sequences were derived from CD4+ T cells from peripheral blood mononuclear cells, sampled before pregnancy. The receptors derive from a female donor with multiple sclerosis, enrolled in a pregnancy study.

This clone was detected once. V is TRBV6-6 and J is TRBJ1-4; tentative D call: TRBD1 (6 bases). Between the trimmed V and J ends, which lost 5 bases and 8 bases, there was a span of 9 bases. Germline V gene lookup returns CDR1 MNHNY and CDR2 SVGAGI (reference sequence). This CDR3 region has 12 residues. CDR3 region: CASSRGNEKLFF. CDR3 in DNA: TGTGCCAGCAGTAGGGGGAACGAAAAACTGTTTTTT.

This chain uses TRBV7-3 with TRBJ2-3; 12 bases are a match to TRBD2. The V gene's germline CDR1 is SGHTA and CDR2 FQGTGA. This CDR3 spans 17 amino acids. Trimming removed 3 bases from V and 5 bases from J; junction bases left unmatched: 9. DNA for the CDR3: TGTGCCAGCAGCTTCCCGACTAGCGGGAGTGAGGTAGATACGCAGTATTTT. This translates into CASSFPTSGSEVDTQYF.

The V gene is TRBV6-5, the J gene TRBJ2-6; tentative D call: TRBD1 (5 bases). Germline assignment: CDR1 MNHEY and CDR2 SVGAGI. Trimming left V 2 bases short and J 2 bases short, with 10 bases between. This CDR3 contains 16 residues. DNA for the CDR3: TGTGCCAGCAGTTACCAGGGCTCAGCTGGGGCCAACGTCCTGACTTTC. Its protein product is CASSYQGSAGANVLTF.

The chain links TRBV9 to TRBJ2-1; the match to TRBD1 covers 10 bases. CDR3 size: 15 residues. Germline assignment: CDR1 SGDLS and CDR2 YYNGEE. Unmatched junction bases numbered 10, after V lost 4 bases and J lost 9 bases. CDR3 sequence (DNA): TGTGCCAGCAGCCCTTGGGGACAGGGGATAAGTGAGCAGTTCTTC. Translating gives CASSPWGQGISEQFF.

The rearrangement joins TRBV7-2 to TRBJ2-2, with D perhaps TRBD1 (5 bases). Germline V gene lookup returns CDR1 SGHTA and CDR2 FQGNSA. The CDR3 consists of 16 residues. V lost 6 bases to trimming and J lost 0 bases, with 14 bases between them. The CDR3 bases are TGTGCCAGCAGTTTCTCAGGGCCTTCGAACACCGGGGAGCTGTTTTTT. It codes for CASSFSGPSNTGELFF.

This chain joins TRBV5-1 and TRBJ1-1, with D perhaps matching TRBD1 (5 bases). The V end was cut by 2 bases, the J end by 4 bases, with 15 bases between. This CDR3 has 15 residues. The V gene's germline CDR1 is SGHRS and CDR2 YFSETQ. Written as DNA, the CDR3 is TGCGCCAGCAGCTTAACCCAGGGTACGGGCACTGAAGCTTTCTTT. It is translated as CASSLTQGTGTEAFF.

The chain uses TRBV11-3 and TRBJ2-1; D possibly corresponds to TRBD1 (6 bases). V dropped 1 base and J dropped 8 bases, with 15 bases sitting between them. The CDR3 is made up of 15 amino acids. In germline, CDR1 is SGHNT, CDR2 YENEEA. CDR3 region: CASSLAGHLADEQFF. For the CDR3, the DNA is TGTGCCAGCAGCTTAGCGGGACACCTCGCGGATGAGCAGTTCTTC.

The chain is built from TRBV29-1 and TRBJ2-1; D possibly corresponds to TRBD2 (5 bases). CDR3 length: 13 residues. Germline-derived CDR1 and CDR2 are SQVTM and ANQGSEA. V lost 1 base to trimming and J lost 12 bases, with 16 bases between them. CDR3: CSVEGGERRWQFF. The CDR3 DNA sequence: TGCAGCGTTGAAGGGGGAGAAAGGCGGTGGCAGTTCTTC.

The rearrangement links TRBV5-1 to TRBJ1-1; D is perhaps TRBD1 (6 bases). Per germline, CDR1 SGHRS and CDR2 YFSETQ. This CDR3 is built from 16 residues. The V and J ends lost 4 bases and 1 base respectively, with 17 bases between them. The CDR3 bases are TGCGCCAGCAGCAGCGCCACAGGGCGCAAGAACACTGAAGCTTTCTTT. Translation gives CASSSATGRKNTEAFF.

This clone was picked up a small number of times. The gene calls are TRBV5-1 and TRBJ1-2; tentative D call: TRBD1 (6 bases). The germline CDR1 and CDR2 sequences are SGHRS and YFSETQ. The CDR3 covers 13 residues. The V gene lost 4 bases and the J gene lost 2 bases, with 9 bases spanning the gap. The CDR3: CASSAGQNYGYTF. CDR3 nucleotides: TGCGCCAGCAGCGCCGGACAGAACTATGGCTACACCTTC.

In nucleotides, the CDR3 is TGTGCCAGTAGTGTCCGGGACAGCGGCACAGATACGCAGTATTTT. It translates to CASSVRDSGTDTQYF. The rearrangement joins TRBV19 to TRBJ2-3; TRBD1 matches 7 bases. Trimming took 5 bases from V and 1 from J; bases not matched to a gene: 6. Germline CDR1 LNHDA, CDR2 SQIVND (reference sequence). This CDR3 is built from 15 residues.

The chain recombines TRBV5-4 with TRBJ2-3; TRBD2 might be the D (5 bases). The CDR3 spans 12 residues. V shed 7 bases and J shed 3 bases, with 9 bases lying between them. Germline CDR1 and CDR2: SGHNT and YYREEE (reference sequence). CDR3 protein: CASGLATDTQYF. CDR3 nucleotide sequence: TGTGCCAGCGGACTGGCGACAGATACGCAGTATTTT.

This chain connects TRBV27 to TRBJ2-2, with D hard to call. Germline loops: CDR1 MNHEY, CDR2 SMNVEV (reference sequence). Between the trimmed V and J ends, which lost 9 bases and 0 bases, there was a span of 11 bases. The CDR3 is 14 amino acids. CDR3 nucleotides: TGTGCCAGTCGGAGCTTACCGAACACCGGGGAGCTGTTTTTT. Its translation: CASRSLPNTGELFF.

V gene TRBV6-6 combines with J gene TRBJ2-3, with TRBD2 identical over 8 bases. The CDR3 runs to 14 residues. Looked up from germline, CDR1 is MNHNY and CDR2 is SVGAGI (reference sequence). V shed 4 bases and J 6 bases; nucleotides not matched to a gene: 6. Written as DNA, the CDR3 is TGTGCCAGCAGTTTCGAGCGGGGGTCGGATACGCAGTATTTT. It translates to CASSFERGSDTQYF.